The TCR beta chain described here comes from a study of control samples from healthy donors and cancer patients. Libraries were prepared by immunoSEQ multiplex PCR; TCRdb keeps only in-frame clonotypes and omits some of them. Of 100,000 to 150,000 clones in the sample, around nine tenths were seen once. The source material was blood. The sequence was obtained from a man aged 18-30 years in good health.

CDR3 in amino acids: CASSGRAQPQHF. The DNA for the CDR3 is TGTGCCAGCAGTGGCAGGGCCCAGCCCCAGCATTTT. J is TRBJ1-5 and V is TRBV6-4; D may be TRBD1 (5 bases). Between the trimmed V and J ends, which lost 4 bases and 7 bases, there was a span of 8 bases. This CDR3 contains 12 residues. In germline, CDR1 is MRHNA, CDR2 SNTAGT.